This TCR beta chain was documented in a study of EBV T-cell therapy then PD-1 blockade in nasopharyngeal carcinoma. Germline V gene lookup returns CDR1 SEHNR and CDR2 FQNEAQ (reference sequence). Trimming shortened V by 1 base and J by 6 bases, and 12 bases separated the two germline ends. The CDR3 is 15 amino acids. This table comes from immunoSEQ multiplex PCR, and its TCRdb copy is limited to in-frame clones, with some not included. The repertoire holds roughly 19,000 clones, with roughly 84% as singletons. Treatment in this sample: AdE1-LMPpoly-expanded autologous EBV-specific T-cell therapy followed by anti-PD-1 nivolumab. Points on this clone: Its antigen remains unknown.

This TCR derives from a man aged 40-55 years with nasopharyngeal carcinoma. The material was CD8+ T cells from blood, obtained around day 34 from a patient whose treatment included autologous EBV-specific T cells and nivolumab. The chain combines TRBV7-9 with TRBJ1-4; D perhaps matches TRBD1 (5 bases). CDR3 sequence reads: CASSLVGAGHEKLFF. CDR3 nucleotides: TGTGCCAGCAGCTTAGTCGGGGCAGGACATGAAAAACTGTTTTTT.